This paragraph covers one TCR beta chain sequence. The data are from a study of blood T cell repertoires in COVID-19. Study details: Specimens from acute and convalescent COVID-19 originated in the United States, Italy and Spain. From T cells, B-cell-depleted T cells, or PBMCs came the material, which was cDNA or gDNA.

Under the authors' procedure: Amplification of reference gene primers was used by the study to estimate nucleated cell counts. Produced via immunoSEQ multiplex PCR; TCRdb's table is partial and in-frame only. The V and J calls and the clone size are those of that table, but D and trimming were determined from the DNA. The sample lists around 40,000 clones, 70% to 90% occurring once. The trim removed 4 bases at V and 0 bases at J, leaving 8 bases unmatched. Germline V gene lookup returns CDR1 SGHRS and CDR2 YFSETQ. The CDR3 extends over 16 amino acids. The gene calls are TRBV5-1 and TRBJ2-3, with TRBD2 matching over 7 bases. The sample comprised peripheral blood. The source is a human donor in a cohort sampled during active COVID-19. The CDR3 region has the DNA TGCGCCAGCAGCCTGCCTAGCGGACCAAGCACAGATACGCAGTATTTT. This translates into CASSLPSGPSTDTQYF.